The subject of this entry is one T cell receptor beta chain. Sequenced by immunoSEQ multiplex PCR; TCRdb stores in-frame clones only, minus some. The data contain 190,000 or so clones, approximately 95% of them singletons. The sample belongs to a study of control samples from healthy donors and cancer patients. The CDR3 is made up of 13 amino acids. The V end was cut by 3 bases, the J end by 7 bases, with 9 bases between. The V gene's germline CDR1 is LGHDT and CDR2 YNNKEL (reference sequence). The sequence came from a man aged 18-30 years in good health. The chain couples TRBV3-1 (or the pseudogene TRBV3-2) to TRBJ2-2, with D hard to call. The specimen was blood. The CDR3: CASSQGYDGELFF. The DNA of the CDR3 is TGTGCCAGCAGCCAGGGGTATGACGGGGAGCTGTTTTTT.